This TCR beta chain originates from a study of cytomegalovirus exposure and HLA in healthy donors. Study results and limitations: A subsequent analysis found that TCR clusters from the first cohort also tended to co-occur in the 120 or so validation repertoires, with under 95% of cluster scores above 0.

Sequencing used immunoSEQ multiplex PCR; TCRdb keeps in-frame clones, though not all of them. Of 110,000 to 150,000 clones in the sample, 94% were seen once. The CDR3 runs to 16 residues. The ends lost 7 bases at V and 5 bases at J; junction bases unmatched: 13. From germline, CDR1 is MDHEN and CDR2 SYDVKM. On this clone itself: The antigen remains unidentified.

Sequenced: PBMCs. The receptor was isolated from a man aged 18-30 years in good health and CMV-seropositive. The rearrangement uses TRBV28 and TRBJ1-5; 8 bases align to TRBD1. The CDR3 DNA is TGTGCCAGCACGCTATCCTACGGGACAGGTCATCAGCCCCAGCATTTT. Residues: CASTLSYGTGHQPQHF.